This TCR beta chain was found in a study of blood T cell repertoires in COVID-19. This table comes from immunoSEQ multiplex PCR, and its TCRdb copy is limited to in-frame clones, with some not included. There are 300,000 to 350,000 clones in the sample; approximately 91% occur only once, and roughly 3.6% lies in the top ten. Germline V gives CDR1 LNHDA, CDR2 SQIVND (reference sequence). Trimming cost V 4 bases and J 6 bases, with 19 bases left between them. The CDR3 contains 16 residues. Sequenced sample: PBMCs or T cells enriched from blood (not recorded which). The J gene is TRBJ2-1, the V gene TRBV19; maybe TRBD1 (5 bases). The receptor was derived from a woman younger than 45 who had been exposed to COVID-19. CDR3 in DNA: TGTGCCAGTAGTAGGCTTTGGCAGGGTCGGTCCAATGAGCAGTTCTTC. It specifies CASSRLWQGRSNEQFF.